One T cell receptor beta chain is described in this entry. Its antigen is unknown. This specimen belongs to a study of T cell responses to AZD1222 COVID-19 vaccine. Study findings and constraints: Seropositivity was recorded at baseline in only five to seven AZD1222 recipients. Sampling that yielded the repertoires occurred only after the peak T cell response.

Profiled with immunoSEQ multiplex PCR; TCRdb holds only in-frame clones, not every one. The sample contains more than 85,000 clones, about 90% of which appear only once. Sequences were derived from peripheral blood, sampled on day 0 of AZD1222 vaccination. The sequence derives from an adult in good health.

The CDR3 reads CASSYGRRNQPQHF. CDR3 nucleotide sequence: TGTGCCAGCAGTTACGGGAGACGAAATCAGCCCCAGCATTTT. The V call is TRBV6-2 or TRBV6-3, the J call TRBJ1-5; D gene unclear. Trimming took 2 bases from V and 4 from J, leaving 9 bases between them. The CDR3 is 14 residues long. From germline, CDR1 is MNHEY and CDR2 SVGEGT.